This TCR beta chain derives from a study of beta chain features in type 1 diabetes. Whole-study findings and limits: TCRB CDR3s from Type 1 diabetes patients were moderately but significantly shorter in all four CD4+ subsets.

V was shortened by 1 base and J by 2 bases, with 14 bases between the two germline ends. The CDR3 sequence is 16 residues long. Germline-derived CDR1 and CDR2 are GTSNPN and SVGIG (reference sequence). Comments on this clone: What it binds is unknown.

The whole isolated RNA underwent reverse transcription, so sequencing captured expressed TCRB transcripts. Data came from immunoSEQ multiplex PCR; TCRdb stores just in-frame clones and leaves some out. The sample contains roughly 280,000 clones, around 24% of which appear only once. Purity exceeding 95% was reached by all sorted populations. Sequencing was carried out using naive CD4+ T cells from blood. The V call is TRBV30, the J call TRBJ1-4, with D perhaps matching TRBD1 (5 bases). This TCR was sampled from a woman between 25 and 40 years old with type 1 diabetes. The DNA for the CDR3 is TGTGCCTGGAGTGCGTGGACGGGGGGGACTAATGAAAAACTGTTTTTT. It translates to CAWSAWTGGTNEKLFF.